This T cell receptor beta chain is from a study of tumor-infiltrating lymphocytes in primary liver carcinoma. RNA was extracted from whole blood without cell sorting, alongside germline DNA. V dropped 0 bases and J dropped 4; count of bases not matched to a gene: 8. The germline V gene has CDR1 LGHNA and CDR2 YSLEER. The CDR3 spans 17 residues. Of note for this clonotype: This clone may be a read error of a much larger clone one base away.

The investigators made TCR beta cDNA from around 530 ng total RNA, using a constant-region primer. Three-round nested multiplex PCR performed with slightly modified ARM-PCR produced the TCR beta libraries. The first two PCR rounds used TRBV1-TRBV30 primers with a Cbeta primer, 10 cycles each. TCRdb re-called the multiplex PCR reads with MiXCR, one entry per CDR3 protein. The sample has about 310,000 distinct CDR3 sequences; more than 55% are singletons. The sequence was obtained from a woman younger than 45 with primary liver carcinoma and hepatitis B virus infection. Source material: peripheral blood. This rearrangement joins TRBV4-3 to TRBJ2-7, with 11 nucleotides matching TRBD2. The CDR3 bases are TGCGCCAGCAGCCAAGAGATGGGGACTAGCGGAAAGTACGAGCAGTACTTC. Translating it yields CASSQEMGTSGKYEQYF.